This TCR beta chain was captured in a study of vaccination effects on CD4 cells after COVID-19 (dated by TCRdb to 2021 to 2024). Concerning the study at large: In the ViraFEST assay, PBMC were stimulated with viral peptide pools, and TCR sequencing was then used to find antigen-specific CD4+ T cell clonotypes based on their expansion. Post-vaccine samples across the study were collected a median of 72 days after the second dose, with a range of 14 to 241. Around 2 million PBMC per well were cultured in IMDM with about 4.6% human AB serum, around 10 IU/ml IL-2 and gentamicin, plus 10 ug/ml peptides. In both COVID-19 convalescent patients and infection-naive vaccine recipients, the study compared SARS-CoV-2 spike-specific CD4+ TCR repertoires from before mRNA vaccination with those from after it. The full study included over 8 COVID-19 convalescent patients and a few SARS-CoV-2-naive healthy vaccine recipients. Cultures from other donors in the study were sequenced using the Oncomine TCR Beta short-read assay on an Illumina iSeq 100.

Results the study describes overall, beyond this receptor: Limitations of the study were the small number of convalescent patients and the absence of early post-infection timepoints. Among healthy vaccine recipients, nearly all vaccine-induced clones were SARS-CoV-2 mono-reactive, and only 1 of 255 was cross-reactive with common cold coronaviruses. Both infection-induced and vaccine-induced clones contracted markedly at late post-vaccination timepoints, which is consistent with waning T cell responses.

The receptor library was made with the immunoSEQ multiplex PCR assay. TCR beta CDR3 sequencing was performed on DNA from the cultured, isolated CD4+ T cells. Per the source publication's procedure: Non-productive TCR sequences were removed, reads were trimmed to the CDR3 region, and CDR3s of at least 7 amino acids were retained. The MANAFEST web app was used to identify antigen-specific clonotypes by comparing expansion in peptide wells with expansion in reference cultures. Positive clones required FDR<0.05 expansion versus reference and all other wells, odds ratio above 5, and frequency above 0.1% in two replicate wells. Cross-reactive clonotypes were defined as significantly expanded in SARS-CoV-2 spike wells and in at least one common cold coronavirus spike condition. Using the stringdist R package, CDR3 similarity was measured by Levenshtein distance, and unrooted trees were constructed with ape in R 3.6.1. TCRdb stores this immuneACCESS table with in-frame sequences only. Part of the clones is absent; in the studies checked, under half of the shortfall reflects unresolved V genes, and no reason is known for the rest. From that table come the V and J calls and clone size; the DNA was used to work out D and trimming. The sample table lists 45,000 to 65,000 clones, about four fifths of them with a count of one. The biggest ten clones account for more than 3.5% of the sample.

With respect to this clone: The specificity of this receptor is unknown. No base quality information exists; no much larger clone differs at one position.

After approximately 11 days of culture, CD4+ T cells were isolated with the EasySep CD4+ T cell isolation kit. Participants received two doses of either the BNT162b2 or the mRNA-1273 mRNA SARS-CoV-2 vaccine. Healthy vaccine recipients had no prior SARS-CoV-2 infection, confirmed by negative nucleocapsid antibodies before and after vaccination. Half of the culture medium was replaced with fresh IL-2-containing medium on days 3 and 7. Each peptide stimulation condition was cultured in triplicate wells unless otherwise noted. PBMC were separated from whole blood using Ficoll-Paque Plus gradient centrifugation and were then either cryopreserved at -140C or used fresh. The QIAamp micro DNA kit was used to extract genomic DNA from the cultured CD4+ T cells. Material: CD4+ T cells from PBMCs cultured without peptide, obtained after COVID-19 vaccination. The TCR comes from a human donor who received a COVID-19 vaccine.

The DNA sequence is TGTGCCAGCAGCGTAGGTGGGGGAGCGAACACCGGGGAGCTGTTTTTT. Translated, it reads CASSVGGGANTGELFF. Recombination joined TRBV9 with TRBJ2-2; the D match is possibly TRBD1 or TRBD2, with 5 bases aligned in each. Its CDR3 holds 16 amino acids, cysteine through phenylalanine. Only the CDR3 region is kept as DNA, spanning 48 bases read in frame from base 1. V lost 0 bases and J lost 0 bases; the stretch between them is 9 bases long. The germline V gene yields SGDLS for CDR1 and YYNGEE for CDR2. With the portions outside the CDR3 filled from the reference TRBV9 and TRBJ2-2 genes, the complete variable region becomes DSGVTQTPKHLITATGQRVTLRCSPRSGDLSVYWYQQSLDQGLQFLIQYYNGEERAKGNILERFSAQQFPDLHSELNLSSLELGDSALYFCASSVGGGANTGELFFGEGSRLTVL.